This T cell receptor beta chain was captured by sequencing in a study of early T cells in non-severe SARS-CoV-2 infection. There are a few counts of this clonotype. TCRdb called the 5' RACE reads again in MiXCR, with one record for every CDR3 protein. The sample carries 98,000 or so distinct CDR3 sequences, 9.5% to 13% recorded once. The CDR3 is made up of 19 amino acids. Trimming took 1 base from V and 4 from J; bases not matched to a gene: 10. Germline V gene lookup returns CDR1 LGHNA and CDR2 YNFKEQ. The V and J genes are TRBV4-2 and TRBJ2-5; 15 bases fit TRBD2. This receptor was taken from an adult who was a healthcare worker with PCR-confirmed SARS-CoV-2 infection or an uninfected control (not recorded which). The sample comprised whole blood. CDR3 bases: TGTGCCAGCAGCCAAGGAACAGGGCAGGGACTAGCGGGAGGAGAGACCCAGTACTTC. This translates into CASSQGTGQGLAGGETQYF.